Here is one T cell receptor beta chain with its context. Regions amplified from RNA transcripts were the TCR beta CDR3 regions. When the TCR CDR3 underwent first-round RT-PCR, the HTBI primer set was used. TCRdb fed the multiplex PCR reads into MiXCR, producing one record per CDR3 protein. The data contain roughly 700,000 distinct CDR3 sequences, roughly a sixth of them singletons. This record belongs to a study of T cells in Graves' hyperthyroidism and ophthalmopathy. Germline values: CDR1 MNHEY, CDR2 SMNVEV (reference sequence). With 3 bases clipped from V and 10 bases from J, the junction kept 11 bases outside the gene matches. The CDR3 is made up of 15 amino acids. Calling Graves' hyperthyroidism stable meant ophthalmopathy did not progress within 18 months. Based on clinical symptoms, serum thyroxine and TRAb, thyroid ultrasound and orbital computed tomography, diagnoses were reached.

The V call is TRBV27, the J call TRBJ2-1, with 8 bases fitting TRBD2. The clonotype was recovered from a man in his forties or fifties with Graves' hyperthyroidism. The specimen sequenced was blood. The CDR3 sequence: CASSFYLPGLEEQFF. CDR3 coding DNA: TGTGCCAGCAGTTTTTACCTCCCGGGACTAGAGGAGCAGTTCTTC.